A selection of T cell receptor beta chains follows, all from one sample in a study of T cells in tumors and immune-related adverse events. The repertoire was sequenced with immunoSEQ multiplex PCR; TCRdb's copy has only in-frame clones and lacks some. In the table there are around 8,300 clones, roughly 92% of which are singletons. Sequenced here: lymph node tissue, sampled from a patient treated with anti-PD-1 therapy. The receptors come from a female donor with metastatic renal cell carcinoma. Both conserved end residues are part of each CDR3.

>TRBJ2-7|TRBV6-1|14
CASRAGTGGDEQYF
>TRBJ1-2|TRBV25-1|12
CASSPQGIGYTF
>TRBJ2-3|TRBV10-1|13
CASSVQGTDTQYF
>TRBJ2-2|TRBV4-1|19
CASSQDPAGQWDNTGELFF
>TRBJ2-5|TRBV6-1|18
CASSGPYRSTSDRETQYF
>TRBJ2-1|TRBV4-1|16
CASSQDSRGYRNEQFF
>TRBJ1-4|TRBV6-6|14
CASNMRATNEKLFF
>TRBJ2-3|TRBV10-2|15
CASSFRAGGSYTQYF
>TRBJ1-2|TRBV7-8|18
CASSLGLGRTGTLRGYTF
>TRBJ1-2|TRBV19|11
CASSIGGGYTF
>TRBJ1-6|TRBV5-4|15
CASSLYGLNNSPLHF
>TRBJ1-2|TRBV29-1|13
CSVALDRLDGYTF
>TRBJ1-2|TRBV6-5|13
CASSYSGNYGYTF
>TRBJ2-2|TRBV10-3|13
CAISGTLTGELFF
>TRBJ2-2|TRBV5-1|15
CASRVEGKNTGELFF
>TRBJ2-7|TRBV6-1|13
CASSEALQYKQYF
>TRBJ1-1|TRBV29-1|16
CSASERLDRASLVAFF
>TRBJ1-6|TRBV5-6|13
CASRQGRNSPLHF
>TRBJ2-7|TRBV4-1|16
CASSQDLAGLPYEQYF
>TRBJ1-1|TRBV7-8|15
CASSFQRQRNTEAFF
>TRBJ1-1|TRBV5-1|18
CASSLVPGPTIGDTEAFF
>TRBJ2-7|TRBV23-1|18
CASSPPPDPGGRSHEQYF
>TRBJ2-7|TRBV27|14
CASKKQDPSGEQYF
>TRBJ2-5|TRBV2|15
CASRPSSGGAETQYF
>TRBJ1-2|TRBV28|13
CASSLWSGWGYTF
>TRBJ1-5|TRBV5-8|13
CASSLTTYQPQHF
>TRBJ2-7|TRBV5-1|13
CASRTDSTYEQYF
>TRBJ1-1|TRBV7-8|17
CASSLGAGVVSDTEAFF
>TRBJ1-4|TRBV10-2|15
CASRRNRESDEKLFF
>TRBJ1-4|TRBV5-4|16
CASSLAPGQGIEKLFF
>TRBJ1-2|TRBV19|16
CASDPGQVGLSYGYTF
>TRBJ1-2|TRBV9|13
CASSVDRDEGYTF
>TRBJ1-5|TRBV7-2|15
CASSLALAGNQPQHF
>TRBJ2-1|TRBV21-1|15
CASTGGLAVRNEQFF
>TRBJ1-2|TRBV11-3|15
CASSSVGRGNYGYTF
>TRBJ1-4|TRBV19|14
CASSVQTTGGKLFF
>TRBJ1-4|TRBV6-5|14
CASSHTATNEKLFF
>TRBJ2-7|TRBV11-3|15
CASSFLGTGDYEQYF
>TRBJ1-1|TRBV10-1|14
CASSEGFKRTEAFF
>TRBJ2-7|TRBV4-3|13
CASSQGSGDRKYF
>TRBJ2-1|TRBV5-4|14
CASSWDFSYNEQFF
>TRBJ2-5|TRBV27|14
CASSLSIGAETKYF
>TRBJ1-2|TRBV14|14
CASSQGDGSYGYTF
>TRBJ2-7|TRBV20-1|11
CSARVEYEQYF
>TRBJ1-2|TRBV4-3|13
CASSQALNYGYTF
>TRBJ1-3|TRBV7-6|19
CASSLTPPVGRDTGNTIYF